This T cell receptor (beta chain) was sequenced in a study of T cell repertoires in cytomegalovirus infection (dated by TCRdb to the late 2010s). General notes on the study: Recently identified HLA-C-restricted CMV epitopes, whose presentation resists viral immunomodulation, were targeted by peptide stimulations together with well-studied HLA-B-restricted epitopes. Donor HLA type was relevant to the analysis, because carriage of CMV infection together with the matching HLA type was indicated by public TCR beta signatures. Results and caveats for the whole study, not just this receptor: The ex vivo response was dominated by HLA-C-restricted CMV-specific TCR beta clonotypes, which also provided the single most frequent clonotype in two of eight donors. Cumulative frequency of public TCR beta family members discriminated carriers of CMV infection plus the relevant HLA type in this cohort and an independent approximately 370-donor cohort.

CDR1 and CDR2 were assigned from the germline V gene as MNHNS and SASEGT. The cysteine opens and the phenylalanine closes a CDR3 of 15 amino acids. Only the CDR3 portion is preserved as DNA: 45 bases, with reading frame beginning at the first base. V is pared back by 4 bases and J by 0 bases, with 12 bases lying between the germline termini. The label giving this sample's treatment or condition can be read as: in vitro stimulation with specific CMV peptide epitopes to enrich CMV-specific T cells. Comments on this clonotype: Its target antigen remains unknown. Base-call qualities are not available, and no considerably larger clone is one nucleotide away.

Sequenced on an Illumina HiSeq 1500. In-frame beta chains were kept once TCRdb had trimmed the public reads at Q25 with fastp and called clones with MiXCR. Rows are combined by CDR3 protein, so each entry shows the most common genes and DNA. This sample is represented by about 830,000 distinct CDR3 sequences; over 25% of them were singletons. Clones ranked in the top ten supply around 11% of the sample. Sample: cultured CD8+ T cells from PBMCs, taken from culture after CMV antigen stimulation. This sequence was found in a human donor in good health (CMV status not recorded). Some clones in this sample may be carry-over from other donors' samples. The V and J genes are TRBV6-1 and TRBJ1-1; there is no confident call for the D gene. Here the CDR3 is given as CASSVRGTLNTEAFF. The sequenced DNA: TGTGCCAGCAGTGTGAGAGGAACTCTGAACACTGAAGCTTTCTTT.